These 13 T cell receptor beta chains came from one sample sequenced in a study of cytomegalovirus exposure and HLA in healthy donors. The PCR had 60 Vbeta and 13 Jbeta primers. TCRdb's copy holds only in-frame clones and misses some; the assay was immunoSEQ multiplex PCR. The table records 110,000 to 150,000 clones, less than 10% of them present only once. The sample taken for sequencing was PBMCs. The source of these receptors is a male donor in good health and CMV-seronegative.

This clone was recorded a few times. The J gene is TRBJ1-1, the V gene TRBV19, with D unclear. The V end was cut by 10 bases, the J end by 4 bases, with 16 bases between. CDR3 length equals 13 residues. CDR1 LNHDA and CDR2 SQIVND come from the germline V gene (reference sequence). The CDR3 nucleotides are TGTGCCACTGGGCCGCCTGAGAGCACTGAAGCTTTCTTT. Its translation is CATGPPESTEAFF.

This clone was seen just once. Within the sample, other DNA sequences also encode this same CDR3. The CDR3 DNA sequence: TGTGCCAGCAGTTTATCCAACCCAGGAGGAGGCACTGAAGCTTTCTTT. This sequence encodes CASSLSNPGGGTEAFF. The rearrangement links TRBV28 to TRBJ1-1; no clear D gene. CDR1 and CDR2 (germline): MDHEN, SYDVKM. The CDR3 loop spans 16 amino acids. The V and J ends lost 1 base and 4 bases respectively, with 16 bases between them.

The chain recombines TRBV7-2 with TRBJ2-6; TRBD2 agrees at 7 bases. The J segment lost 4 bases and the V segment lost 5 bases, leaving 5 bases of the junction unmatched. The CDR3 extends over 15 amino acids. Germline CDR1 SGHTA, CDR2 FQGNSA. Here the CDR3 reads CASSLGGVGANVLTF. The DNA for the CDR3 is TGTGCCAGCAGCCTGGGGGGGGTAGGGGCCAACGTCCTGACTTTC.

This clone has only a few counts. The chain recombines TRBV5-1 with TRBJ2-7; 8 bases are shared with TRBD2. The CDR3 has 14 amino acids. V was clipped by 3 bases and J by 6 bases; unmatched bases: 8. Germline assignment: CDR1 SGHRS and CDR2 YFSETQ. CDR3 nucleotides: TGCGCCAGCAGCTCCGGGAGGACTAGCTCCGAGCAGTACTTC. This sequence encodes CASSSGRTSSEQYF. The full variable domain, completed using reference TRBV5-1 and TRBJ2-7, is KAGVTQTPRYLIKTRGQQVTLSCSPISGHRSVSWYQQTPGQGLQFLFEYFSETQRNKGNFPGRFSGRQFSNSRSEMNVSTLELGDSALYLCASSSGRTSSEQYFGPGTRLTVT.

This clone came up a few times. The chain combines TRBV30 with TRBJ2-1, with 9 bases matching TRBD1. CDR1 is GTSNPN and CDR2 is SVGIG in the germline V gene (reference sequence). Losses at the gene ends were 3 bases for V and 7 bases for J; bases not matched to a gene: 10. This CDR3 has 15 amino acids. The CDR3 DNA reads TGTGCCTGGAGCGACCGGGACAGGGTGTCGAATGAGCAGTTCTTC. This translates into CAWSDRDRVSNEQFF.

This sequence joins TRBV7-9 and TRBJ2-1; no firm D call. The CDR3 has 15 residues. Trimming took off 2 bases at V and 11 bases at J, with 19 bases between the two ends. Germline V lookup: CDR1 SEHNR, CDR2 FQNEAQ (reference sequence). The CDR3 bases are TGTGCCAGCAGCTTACAGAAGCTAGAGGAGTGGAAGCAGTTCTTC. It specifies CASSLQKLEEWKQFF.

This chain connects TRBV2 to TRBJ2-7, with D perhaps TRBD1 (6 bases). The germline gives CDR1 SNHLY, CDR2 FYNNEI. The CDR3 loop spans 15 amino acids. Between the trimmed V and J ends, which lost 4 bases and 4 bases, there was a span of 17 bases. CDR3 bases: TGTGCCAGCAGTGCGAGTACAGGGATCCTTTACGAGCAGTACTTC. The encoded protein is CASSASTGILYEQYF.

The V gene is TRBV27, the J gene TRBJ2-3, with 12 nucleotides matching TRBD1. After removal of 3 bases from V and 3 bases from J, the junction contained 10 bases not matched to a gene. CDR3 length equals 18 residues. The germline V gene has CDR1 MNHEY and CDR2 SMNVEV (reference sequence). The CDR3 loop is CASSFFRDRGLGTDTQYF. For the CDR3, the DNA is TGTGCCAGCAGTTTTTTCCGGGACAGGGGGCTAGGAACAGATACGCAGTATTTT.

The chain is built from TRBV2 and TRBJ1-2; D gene unclear. This CDR3 spans 14 amino acids. Trimming shortened V by 3 bases and J by 2 bases, and 10 bases separated the two germline ends. Germline V gene sequence: CDR1 SNHLY, CDR2 FYNNEI. The CDR3 region has the DNA TGTGCCAGCAGTGAGGGCCCAGGCAACTATGGCTACACCTTC. Its translation: CASSEGPGNYGYTF.

The sample holds a few counts of this clone. The V call is TRBV6-5, the J call TRBJ2-7; D not resolved. This CDR3 region has 14 residues. The germline V and J ends were trimmed by 6 bases and 2 bases, with 14 bases remaining between them. CDR1 is MNHEY and CDR2 is SVGAGI in the germline V gene. The CDR3 DNA is TGTGCCAGCAGCCAAGCAGGAATAACCTACGAGCAGTACTTC. This gives the protein CASSQAGITYEQYF.

This clone has more than one count but fewer than ten. The chain is built from TRBV2 and TRBJ1-2, with TRBD1 matching 11 bases. The CDR3 is made up of 16 amino acids. V trimming: 6 bases; J trimming: 6 bases; junction bases outside the gene matches: 12. Per germline, CDR1 SNHLY and CDR2 FYNNEI. CDR3 nucleotides: TGTGCCAGCAGAGACCCGGGACAGGGGGGGTCAGATGGCTACACCTTC. Translation gives CASRDPGQGGSDGYTF.

This clone was observed a few times. This sequence joins TRBV29-1 and TRBJ2-7; the match to TRBD1 covers 9 bases. Germline V lookup: CDR1 SQVTM, CDR2 ANQGSEA. J lost 4 bases, V lost 1 base, and 5 bases had no gene match. This CDR3 contains 14 residues. The CDR3, as DNA: TGCAGCGTTGAAGGGACAGGGGCCTCGTACGAGCAGTACTTC. Translated, it gives CSVEGTGASYEQYF.

A few counts support this clone. This chain connects TRBV7-9 to TRBJ1-5, with TRBD1 matching over 9 bases. The CDR3 is 14 residues long. The V and J ends lost 5 bases and 4 bases, in that order; junction bases with no gene match: 3. Germline lookup yields CDR1 SEHNR and CDR2 FQNEAQ (reference sequence). The CDR3 loop is CASSQGQGNQPQHF. In DNA form, the CDR3 reads TGTGCCAGCAGCCAAGGACAGGGGAATCAGCCCCAGCATTTT.